This T cell receptor (beta chain) is drawn from a study of OX40 agonist ivuxolimab in advanced cancers. Profiled with immunoSEQ multiplex PCR; TCRdb holds only in-frame clones, not every one. The sample shows tens of thousands of clones, around 90% of them seen only once. V shed 8 bases and J shed 2 bases, with 9 bases lying between them. The germline V gene encodes CDR1 LNHDA and CDR2 SQIVND (reference sequence). The CDR3 runs to 12 residues. Exclusion of a patient followed from autoimmune disease history or systemic immunosuppression. The sequence came from an adult with an advanced solid tumor such as melanoma, head and neck, liver or kidney cancer. The sequences come from CD4+ or CD8+ T cells sorted from blood, collected in a trial of the OX40 agonist ivuxolimab. This chain joins TRBV19 and TRBJ1-2; tentative D call: TRBD1 (6 bases). In DNA, the CDR3 is TGTGCCAGTCAGGGGTTGAACTATGGCTACACCTTC. This sequence encodes CASQGLNYGYTF.